This TCR beta chain stems from a study of read filtering for tumor transcriptome and immune sequencing. This clonotype was recorded at least ten times. From about 400 ng of RNA, a library with molecular barcoded alpha/delta and beta/gamma adaptors was made. TCRdb processed the reads anew with MiXCR; each CDR3 protein has one entry. The table records about 47,000 distinct CDR3 sequences, over 9.5% of them present only once. Sequencing was carried out using a population of CD138-negative cells sorted from bone marrow. The sequence was collected from a donor older than 35 with multiple myeloma.

In DNA form, the CDR3 reads TGCAGTGCTGAATCCGGGACAGGGCCCCAAGAGACCCAGTACTTC. Protein: CSAESGTGPQETQYF. The chain joins TRBV20-1 to TRBJ2-5; TRBD1 matches 9 bases. The CDR3 totals 15 residues. After removal of 5 bases from V and 1 base from J, the junction contained 8 bases not matched to a gene. Germline V gene sequence: CDR1 DFQATT, CDR2 SNEGSKA (reference sequence).